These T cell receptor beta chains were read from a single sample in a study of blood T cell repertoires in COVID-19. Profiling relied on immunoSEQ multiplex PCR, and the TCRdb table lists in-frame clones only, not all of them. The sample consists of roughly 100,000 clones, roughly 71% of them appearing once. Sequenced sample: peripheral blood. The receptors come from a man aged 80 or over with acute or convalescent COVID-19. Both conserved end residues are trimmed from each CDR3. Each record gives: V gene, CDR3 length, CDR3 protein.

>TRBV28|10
ASSTILYEQY
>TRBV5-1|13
ASSLTGENYNEQF
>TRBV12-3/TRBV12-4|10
ASCSQGGKLF
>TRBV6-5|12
ASSVTQGAGEAF
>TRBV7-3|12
ASSFTGAGETQY
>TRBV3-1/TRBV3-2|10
ASSPLGDEQF
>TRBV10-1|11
ASSEQATGELF
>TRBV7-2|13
ASSLNPQGWYEQY
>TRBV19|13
ASRSPGQGTDTQY
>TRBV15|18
ATSRDYSTSGRRRTDTQY
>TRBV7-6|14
ASSLGFRQGSSEQY
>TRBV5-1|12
ASSLAPTLNEQF
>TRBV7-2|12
ASSLRDRGYEQY
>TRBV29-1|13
SVARTSGSGDIQY
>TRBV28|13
ASSLLGGIRDEQY
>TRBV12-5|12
ASGVRQGESPLH
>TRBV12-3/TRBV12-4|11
ASSLAGGREQY
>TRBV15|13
ATSPWGQASYEQY
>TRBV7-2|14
ASSNTSGRAADTQY
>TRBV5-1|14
ASGPGGQGAVGGYT
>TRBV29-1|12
SVTESSGANVLT
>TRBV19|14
ASGRPGLAGYNEQF
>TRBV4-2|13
ASSQALAGYYEQY
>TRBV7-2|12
ASSLEFYDRANT
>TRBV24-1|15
ATSDLGTSGRKSEQF
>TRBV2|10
ASSGGVYGYT
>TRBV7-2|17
ASSNRLAGPHSSYNEQF
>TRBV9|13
ASSVGTSGIDTQY
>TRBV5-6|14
ASSLGTGHGNQPQH
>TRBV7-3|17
ASSLRQFSLAGEADTQY
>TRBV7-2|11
ASSSDRGEKLF
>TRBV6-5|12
ASSWQGTYNEQF
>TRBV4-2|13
ASTPDRGRNTEAF
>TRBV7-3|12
ASSPSGRQGTQY
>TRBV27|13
ASSQREGLGNEQF
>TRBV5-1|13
ASSLDYPNTGELF
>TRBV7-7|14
ASSPLRSYSNQPQH
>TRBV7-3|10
ASSTGGNEQF
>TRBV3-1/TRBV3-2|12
ASSRQGGSYEQY
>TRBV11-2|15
ASSLRGMGEFNSPLH
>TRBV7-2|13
ASSLGLDFSYEQY
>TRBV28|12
ASSKELGVYGYT
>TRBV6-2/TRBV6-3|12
ASGYPAGGSGYT
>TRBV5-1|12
ASSVGAGLETQY
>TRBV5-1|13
ASSLTGGAGYGYT